This TCR beta chain was captured in a study of graft-versus-host responses after intestinal transplantation. The V gene's germline CDR1 is LNHDA and CDR2 SQIVND (reference sequence). The CDR3 extends over 14 amino acids. V lost 4 bases and J 4 bases, leaving 11 bases between the germline ends. Profiling relied on immunoSEQ multiplex PCR, and the TCRdb table lists in-frame clones only, not all of them. Of over 100,000 clones detected, 80% to 95% appear once; the ten largest clones hold roughly 0.11%. This clone was counted between two and nine times. Its target is unknown. The input for sequencing was unstimulated CD4+ T cells sorted from spleen or lymph node cells, taken before intestinal transplant. This rearrangement joins TRBV19 to TRBJ2-1; D not resolved. This TCR derives from a human donor who received an intestinal transplant. CDR3 sequence: CASSRTDWYNEQFF. CDR3 DNA sequence: TGTGCCAGTAGTAGGACCGATTGGTACAATGAGCAGTTCTTC. Looking up the rest from reference TRBV19 and TRBJ2-1 gives the full variable domain: DGGITQSPKYLFRKEGQNVTLSCEQNLNHDAMYWYRQDPGQGLRLIYYSQIVNDFQKGDIAEGYSVSREKKESFPLTVTSAQKNPTAFYLCASSRTDWYNEQFFGPGTRLTVL.